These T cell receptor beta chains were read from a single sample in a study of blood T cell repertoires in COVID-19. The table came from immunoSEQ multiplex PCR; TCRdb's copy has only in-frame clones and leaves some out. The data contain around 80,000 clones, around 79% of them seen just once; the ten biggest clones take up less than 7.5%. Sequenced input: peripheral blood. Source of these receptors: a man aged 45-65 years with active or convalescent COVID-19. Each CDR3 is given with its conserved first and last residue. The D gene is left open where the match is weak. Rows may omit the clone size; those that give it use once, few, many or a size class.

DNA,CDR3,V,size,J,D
TGTGCCAGCAGTGAATCATCAGGGGGAAGTCAGCCCCAGCATTTT,CASSESSGGSQPQHF,TRBV6-1,-,TRBJ1-5,TRBD1
TGTGCCAGCAAGAGGACAGGGGAGGACACCGGGGAGCTGTTTTTT,CASKRTGEDTGELFF,TRBV25-1,-,TRBJ2-2,TRBD1
TGTGCCAGCAGTGAATGGGAGGACCAGTTGGGCTACACCTTC,CASSEWEDQLGYTF,TRBV25-1,-,TRBJ1-2,-
TGTGCCAGTAGCATTGGGCAGGGAAATTTCGCTGGAAACACCATATATTTT,CASSIGQGNFAGNTIYF,TRBV19,few,TRBJ1-3,-
TGTGCCAGCACAGACAGGAGCTATGGCTACACCTTC,CASTDRSYGYTF,TRBV7-2,-,TRBJ1-2,-
TGTGCCAGCAGTTGGTCCGTTACAGGGGGCTATGGCTACACCTTC,CASSWSVTGGYGYTF,TRBV6-5,-,TRBJ1-2,TRBD1
TGTGCCAGCGGGGGACTAGCGGGGGACCAAGAGACCCAGTACTTC,CASGGLAGDQETQYF,TRBV9,-,TRBJ2-5,TRBD2
TGTGCCAGCAGCCAAGGGGACAGGGTTTATGGCTACACCTTC,CASSQGDRVYGYTF,TRBV3-1/TRBV3-2,-,TRBJ1-2,TRBD1
TGTGCCAGCAGTTACAGCGGGGGGCGGAGTGGCTACACCTTC,CASSYSGGRSGYTF,TRBV6-2/TRBV6-3,-,TRBJ1-2,-
TGTGCCAGCAGCCCTCGGGGGGCCTACGAGCAGTACTTC,CASSPRGAYEQYF,TRBV3-1/TRBV3-2,-,TRBJ2-7,TRBD2
TGTGCCAGCAGTTTCCGCCAGGGAGATACGCAGTATTTT,CASSFRQGDTQYF,TRBV6-5,-,TRBJ2-3,-
TGTGCCAGTCACCTACAGGGGCGTTTGAACTATGGCTACACCTTC,CASHLQGRLNYGYTF,TRBV6-6,once,TRBJ1-2,TRBD1
TGTGCCATCAGTGAGGTCCCGGGGAGCGGGGCGATCGGGGAGCTGTTTTTT,CAISEVPGSGAIGELFF,TRBV10-3,-,TRBJ2-2,TRBD2
TGTGCCAGTAGTATAAACAGGGGGGGCCCTGATCAGCCCCAGCATTTT,CASSINRGGPDQPQHF,TRBV19,-,TRBJ1-5,TRBD1
TGTGCCAGCAGTTGGGACAGCTCCTACAATGAGCAGTTCTTC,CASSWDSSYNEQFF,TRBV6-2/TRBV6-3,-,TRBJ2-1,TRBD1
TGTGCCAGCAGTCCTCCCGGGACATCCATACGCACAGATACGCAGTATTTT,CASSPPGTSIRTDTQYF,TRBV25-1,-,TRBJ2-3,-
TGTGCCAGCAATCTAGCGGGGGGGCCAAACACCGGGGAGCTGTTTTTT,CASNLAGGPNTGELFF,TRBV2,-,TRBJ2-2,TRBD2
TGTGCCAGCAGCTCCTGGGGCCGGGACTCAGACAATGAGCAGTTCTTC,CASSSWGRDSDNEQFF,TRBV7-8,-,TRBJ2-1,-
TGTGCCAGCAGCTTTTGGGCGGGAGGCTACACCTTC,CASSFWAGGYTF,TRBV5-8,-,TRBJ1-2,-
TGTGCCAGCAGCGTAGAGGACAGTTTAGCCTACGAGCAGTACTTC,CASSVEDSLAYEQYF,TRBV9,-,TRBJ2-7,-
TGTGCCAGCAGCTCCCTGGGGGGACGTTCCTACGAGCAGTACTTC,CASSSLGGRSYEQYF,TRBV5-6,few,TRBJ2-7,-
TGTGCCAGCAGTATTGGGACAAAGGGCTACACCTTC,CASSIGTKGYTF,TRBV27,-,TRBJ1-2,-
TGTGCCGCCGGCCTAGTCCCCTTCACAGATACGCAGTATTTT,CAAGLVPFTDTQYF,TRBV6-5,-,TRBJ2-3,-
TGTGCCAGCTCACGGGTGGGGCCCGACACCGGGGAGCTGTTTTTT,CASSRVGPDTGELFF,TRBV18,-,TRBJ2-2,-
TGCGCCAGCAGCCGACGGACAGGGGAAGATGAGCAGTTCTTC,CASSRRTGEDEQFF,TRBV4-1,-,TRBJ2-1,TRBD1
TGTGCCAGCTCGACGACAGTGCCCTCTGGAAACACCATATATTTT,CASSTTVPSGNTIYF,TRBV18,-,TRBJ1-3,-
TGCGCCAGCAGCCAAGCTGAGCGGAGAGCTGGAAACACCATATATTTT,CASSQAERRAGNTIYF,TRBV4-1,few,TRBJ1-3,-
TGTGCCAGCAGCCCCCAAGGAGGTCTTAACTATGGCTACACCTTC,CASSPQGGLNYGYTF,TRBV5-5,-,TRBJ1-2,-
TGTGCCAGCAGCTTAGGGCAGGGGGAGGCCTATGGCTACACCTTC,CASSLGQGEAYGYTF,TRBV7-6,-,TRBJ1-2,TRBD1
TGTGCCAGCAGCCGCAGGGTAAGCTCCTACGAGCAGTACTTC,CASSRRVSSYEQYF,TRBV3-1/TRBV3-2,-,TRBJ2-7,-
TGCGCCAGCAGCTTGGAGGGACTGAGCACCGGGGAGCTGTTTTTT,CASSLEGLSTGELFF,TRBV5-1,few,TRBJ2-2,-
TGTGCCAGTAGTCCAGGGGACAGGCGGACAGATACGCAGTATTTT,CASSPGDRRTDTQYF,TRBV19,-,TRBJ2-3,TRBD1
TGTGCCAGCAGCCCCGGGACAGCCCATCAGCCCCAGCATTTT,CASSPGTAHQPQHF,TRBV7-2,few,TRBJ1-5,TRBD1
TGTGCCAGCAGCTTATTCCTAGCGGGGGGAACAGATACGCAGTATTTT,CASSLFLAGGTDTQYF,TRBV7-2,-,TRBJ2-3,TRBD2
TGTGCCACCAGCAGAGTAACAGATACGCAGTATTTT,CATSRVTDTQYF,TRBV15,-,TRBJ2-3,-
TGCGCCAGCAGCCAGGGAAAGGGGGCCTATGGCTACACCTTC,CASSQGKGAYGYTF,TRBV4-3,-,TRBJ1-2,TRBD1
TGTGCCAGCAGCTTCACTCGCTGGACTAGCTTCTCCTACGAGCAGTACTTC,CASSFTRWTSFSYEQYF,TRBV7-2,-,TRBJ2-7,TRBD2
TGTGCCAGCATTTCTACGGCGGGGGGGACGCAGTATTTT,CASISTAGGTQYF,TRBV12-3/TRBV12-4,-,TRBJ2-3,TRBD2